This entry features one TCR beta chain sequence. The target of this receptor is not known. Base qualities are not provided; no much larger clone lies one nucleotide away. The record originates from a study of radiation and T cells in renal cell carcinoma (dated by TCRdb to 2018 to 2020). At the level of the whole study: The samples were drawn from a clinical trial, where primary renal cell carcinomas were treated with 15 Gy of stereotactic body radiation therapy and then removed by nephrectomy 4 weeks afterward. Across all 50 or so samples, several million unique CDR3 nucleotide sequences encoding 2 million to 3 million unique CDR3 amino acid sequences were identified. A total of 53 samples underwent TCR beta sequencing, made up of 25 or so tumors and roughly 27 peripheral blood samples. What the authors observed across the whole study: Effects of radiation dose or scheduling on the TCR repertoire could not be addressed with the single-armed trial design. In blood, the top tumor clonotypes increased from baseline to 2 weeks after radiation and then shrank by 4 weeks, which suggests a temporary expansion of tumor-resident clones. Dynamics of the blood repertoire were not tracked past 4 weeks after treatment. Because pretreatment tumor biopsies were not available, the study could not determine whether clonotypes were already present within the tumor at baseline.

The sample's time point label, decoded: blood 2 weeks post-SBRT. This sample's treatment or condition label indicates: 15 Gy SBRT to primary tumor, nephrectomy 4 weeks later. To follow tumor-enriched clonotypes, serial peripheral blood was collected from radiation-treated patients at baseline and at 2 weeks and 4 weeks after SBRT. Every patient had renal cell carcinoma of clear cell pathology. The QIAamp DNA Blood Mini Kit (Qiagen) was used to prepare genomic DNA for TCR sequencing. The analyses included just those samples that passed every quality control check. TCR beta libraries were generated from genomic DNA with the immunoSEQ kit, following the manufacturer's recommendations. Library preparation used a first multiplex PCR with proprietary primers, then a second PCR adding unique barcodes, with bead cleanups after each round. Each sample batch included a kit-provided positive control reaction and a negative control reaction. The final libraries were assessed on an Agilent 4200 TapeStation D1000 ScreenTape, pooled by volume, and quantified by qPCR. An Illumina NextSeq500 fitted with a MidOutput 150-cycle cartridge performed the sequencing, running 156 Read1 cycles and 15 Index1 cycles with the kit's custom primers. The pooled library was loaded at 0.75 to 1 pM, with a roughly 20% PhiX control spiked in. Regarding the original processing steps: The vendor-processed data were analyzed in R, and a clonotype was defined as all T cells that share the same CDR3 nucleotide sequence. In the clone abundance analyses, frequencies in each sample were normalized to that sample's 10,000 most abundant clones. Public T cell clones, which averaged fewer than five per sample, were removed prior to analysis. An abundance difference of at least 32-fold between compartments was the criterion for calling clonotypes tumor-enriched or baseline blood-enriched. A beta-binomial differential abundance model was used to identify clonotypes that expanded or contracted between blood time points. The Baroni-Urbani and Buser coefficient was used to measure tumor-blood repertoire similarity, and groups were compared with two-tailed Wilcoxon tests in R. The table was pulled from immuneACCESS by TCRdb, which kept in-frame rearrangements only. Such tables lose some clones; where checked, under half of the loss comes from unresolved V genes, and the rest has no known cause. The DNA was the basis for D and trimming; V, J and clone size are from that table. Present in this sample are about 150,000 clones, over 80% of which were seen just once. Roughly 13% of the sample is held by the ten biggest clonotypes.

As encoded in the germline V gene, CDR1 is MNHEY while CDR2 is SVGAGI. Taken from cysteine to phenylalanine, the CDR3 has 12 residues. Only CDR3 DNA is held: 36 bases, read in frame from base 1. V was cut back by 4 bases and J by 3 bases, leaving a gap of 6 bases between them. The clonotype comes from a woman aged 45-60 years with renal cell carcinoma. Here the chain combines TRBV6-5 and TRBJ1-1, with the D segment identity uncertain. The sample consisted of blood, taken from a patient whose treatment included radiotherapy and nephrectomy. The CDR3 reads CASSSLYTEAFF. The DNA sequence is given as TGTGCCAGCAGTTCCTTGTACACTGAAGCTTTCTTT.